The entry below describes one T cell receptor beta chain. Other DNA sequences in the same sample also yield this CDR3. Participants came from about 23 US areas, aged roughly 18 to 89 years. This sample was included in a study of blood T cell repertoires in COVID-19. There are 13 residues in the CDR3. V was pared by 6 bases and J by 2 bases, with 4 bases of the junction left unmatched. The germline V gene has CDR1 SQVTM and CDR2 ANQGSEA. Source study methods: The assay estimated nucleated cells by amplifying reference gene primers. Data came from immunoSEQ multiplex PCR; TCRdb stores just in-frame clones and leaves some out. From that table come the V and J calls and clone size; the DNA was used to work out D and trimming. The sample yields about 320,000 clones, 90% to 95% seen once.

V gene TRBV29-1 combines with J gene TRBJ1-2; 9 bases map to TRBD1. This TCR came from a woman in her 30s who had been exposed to COVID-19. Sequenced: PBMCs or T cells enriched from blood (not recorded which). DNA of the CDR3: TGCAGCGTCGGGGACAGGGCGAACTATGGCTACACCTTC. It yields the protein CSVGDRANYGYTF.